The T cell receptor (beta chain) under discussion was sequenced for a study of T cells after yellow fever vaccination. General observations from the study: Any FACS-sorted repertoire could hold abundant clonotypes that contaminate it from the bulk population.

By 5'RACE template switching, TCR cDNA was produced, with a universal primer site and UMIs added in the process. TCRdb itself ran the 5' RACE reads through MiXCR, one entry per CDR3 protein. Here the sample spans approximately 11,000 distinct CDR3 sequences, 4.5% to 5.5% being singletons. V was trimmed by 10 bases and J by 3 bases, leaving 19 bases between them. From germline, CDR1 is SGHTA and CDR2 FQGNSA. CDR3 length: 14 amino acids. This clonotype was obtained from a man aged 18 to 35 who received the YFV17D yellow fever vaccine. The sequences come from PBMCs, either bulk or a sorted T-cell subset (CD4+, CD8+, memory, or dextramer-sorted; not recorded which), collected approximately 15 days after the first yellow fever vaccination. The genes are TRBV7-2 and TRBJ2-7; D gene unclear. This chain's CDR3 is CAITTQNGVYEQYF. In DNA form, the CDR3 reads TGTGCCATCACCACACAGAACGGTGTCTACGAGCAGTACTTC.